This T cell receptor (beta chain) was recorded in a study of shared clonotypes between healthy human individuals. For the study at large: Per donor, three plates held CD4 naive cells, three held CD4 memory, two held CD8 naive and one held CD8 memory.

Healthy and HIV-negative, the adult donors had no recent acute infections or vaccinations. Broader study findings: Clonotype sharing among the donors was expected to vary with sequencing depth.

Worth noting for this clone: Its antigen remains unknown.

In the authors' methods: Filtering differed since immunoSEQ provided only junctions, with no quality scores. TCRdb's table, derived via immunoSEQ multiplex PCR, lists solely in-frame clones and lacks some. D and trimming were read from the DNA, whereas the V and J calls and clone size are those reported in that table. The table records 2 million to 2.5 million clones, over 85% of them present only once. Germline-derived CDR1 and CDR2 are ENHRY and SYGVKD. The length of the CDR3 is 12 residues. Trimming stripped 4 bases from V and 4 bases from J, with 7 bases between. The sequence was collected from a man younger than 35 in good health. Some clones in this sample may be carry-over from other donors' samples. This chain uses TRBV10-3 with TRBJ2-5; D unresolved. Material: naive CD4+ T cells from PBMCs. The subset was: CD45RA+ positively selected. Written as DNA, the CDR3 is TGTGCCATCAGTGGACAATCAGAGACCCAGTACTTC. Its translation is CAISGQSETQYF.